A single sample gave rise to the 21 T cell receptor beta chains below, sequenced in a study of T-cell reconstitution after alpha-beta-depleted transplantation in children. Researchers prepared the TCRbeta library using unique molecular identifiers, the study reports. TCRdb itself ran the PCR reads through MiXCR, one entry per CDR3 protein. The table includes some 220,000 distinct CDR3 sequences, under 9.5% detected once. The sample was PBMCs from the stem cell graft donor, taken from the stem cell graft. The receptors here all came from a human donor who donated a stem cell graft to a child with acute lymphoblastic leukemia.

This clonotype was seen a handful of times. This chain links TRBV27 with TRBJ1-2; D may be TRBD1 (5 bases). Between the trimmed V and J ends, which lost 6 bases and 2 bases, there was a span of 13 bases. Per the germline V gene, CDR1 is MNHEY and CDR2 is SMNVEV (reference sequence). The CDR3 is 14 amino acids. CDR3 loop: CASRTWDGNYGYTF. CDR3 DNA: TGTGCCAGCAGGACATGGGACGGAAACTATGGCTACACCTTC.

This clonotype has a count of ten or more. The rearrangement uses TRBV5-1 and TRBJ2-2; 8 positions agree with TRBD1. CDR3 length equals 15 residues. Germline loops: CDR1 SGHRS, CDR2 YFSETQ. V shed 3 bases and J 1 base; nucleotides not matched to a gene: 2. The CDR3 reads CASSSGTGNTGELFF. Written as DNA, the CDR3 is TGCGCCAGCAGCTCCGGGACAGGGAACACCGGGGAGCTGTTTTTT. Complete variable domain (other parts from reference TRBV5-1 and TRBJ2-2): KAGVTQTPRYLIKTRGQQVTLSCSPISGHRSVSWYQQTPGQGLQFLFEYFSETQRNKGNFPGRFSGRQFSNSRSEMNVSTLELGDSALYLCASSSGTGNTGELFFGEGSRLTVL.

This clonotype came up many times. CDR3 sequence: CASSSSGTGELFF. CDR3 sequence (DNA): TGTGCCAGCAGCTCATCGGGCACCGGGGAGCTGTTTTTT. The rearrangement joins TRBV7-2 to TRBJ2-2, with D uncertain. This CDR3 has 13 residues. Germline V gene sequence: CDR1 SGHTA, CDR2 FQGNSA. V was trimmed by 4 bases and J by 4 bases, leaving 7 bases between them.

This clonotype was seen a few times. The CDR3 loop reads CASSLAAGVADTQYF. The CDR3 DNA is TGTGCCAGCAGCTTAGCAGCGGGGGTGGCAGATACGCAGTATTTT. The rearrangement uses TRBV7-2 and TRBJ2-3; 8 bases are a match to TRBD2. The CDR3 covers 15 residues. Germline trimming cut 0 bases from V and 4 bases from J; bases unmatched to any gene: 3. Germline-derived CDR1 and CDR2 are SGHTA and FQGNSA.

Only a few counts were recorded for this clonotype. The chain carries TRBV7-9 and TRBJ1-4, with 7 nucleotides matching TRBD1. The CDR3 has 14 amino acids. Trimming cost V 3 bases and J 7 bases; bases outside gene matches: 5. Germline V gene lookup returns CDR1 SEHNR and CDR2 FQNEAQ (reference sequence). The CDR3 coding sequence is TGTGCCAGCAGCTTGGGCAGGGGGTTTGAAAAACTGTTTTTT. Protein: CASSLGRGFEKLFF.

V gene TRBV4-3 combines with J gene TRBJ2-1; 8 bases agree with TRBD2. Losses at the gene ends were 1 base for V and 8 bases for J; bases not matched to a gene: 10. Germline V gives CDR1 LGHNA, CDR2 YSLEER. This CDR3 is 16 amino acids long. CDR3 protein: CASSQALPGGRDEQFF. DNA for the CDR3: TGCGCCAGCAGCCAAGCCCTCCCGGGGGGGAGGGATGAGCAGTTCTTC.

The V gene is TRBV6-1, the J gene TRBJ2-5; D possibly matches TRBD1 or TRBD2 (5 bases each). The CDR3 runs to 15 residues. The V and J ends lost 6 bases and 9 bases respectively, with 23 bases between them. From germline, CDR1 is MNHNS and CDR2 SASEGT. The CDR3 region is CASSPGTAPGRAQYF. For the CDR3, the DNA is TGTGCCAGCAGCCCAGGGACCGCCCCCGGTAGGGCCCAGTACTTC.

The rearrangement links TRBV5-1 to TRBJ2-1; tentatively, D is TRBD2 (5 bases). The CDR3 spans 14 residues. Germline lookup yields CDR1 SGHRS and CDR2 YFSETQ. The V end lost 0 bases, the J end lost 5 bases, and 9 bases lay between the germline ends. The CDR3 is CASSLEGVDNEQFF. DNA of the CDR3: TGCGCCAGCAGCTTGGAGGGAGTGGACAATGAGCAGTTCTTC.

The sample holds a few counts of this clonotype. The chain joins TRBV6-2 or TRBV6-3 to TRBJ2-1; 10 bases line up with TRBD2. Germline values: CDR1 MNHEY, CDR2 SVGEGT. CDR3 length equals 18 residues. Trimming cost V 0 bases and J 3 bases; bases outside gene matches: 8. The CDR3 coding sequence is TGTGCCAGCAGTTACTCCTTCTTTACTAGCGGGGACTACAATGAGCAGTTCTTC. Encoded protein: CASSYSFFTSGDYNEQFF.

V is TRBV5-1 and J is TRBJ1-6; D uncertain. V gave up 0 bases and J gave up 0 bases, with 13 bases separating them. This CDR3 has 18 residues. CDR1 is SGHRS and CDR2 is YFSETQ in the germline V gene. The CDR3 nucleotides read TGCGCCAGCAGCTTGGGTGAAGGAAAGAGCTCCTATAATTCACCCCTCCACTTT. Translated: CASSLGEGKSSYNSPLHF.

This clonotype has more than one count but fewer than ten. The CDR3 DNA is TGTGCCAGCAGTCGGACCGCTAATGGAAATTCACCCCTCCACTTT. Its translation: CASSRTANGNSPLHF. V and J are TRBV12-3 or TRBV12-4 and TRBJ1-6, with D hard to call. V was clipped by 5 bases and J by 7 bases, with 15 bases between them. This CDR3 has 15 amino acids.

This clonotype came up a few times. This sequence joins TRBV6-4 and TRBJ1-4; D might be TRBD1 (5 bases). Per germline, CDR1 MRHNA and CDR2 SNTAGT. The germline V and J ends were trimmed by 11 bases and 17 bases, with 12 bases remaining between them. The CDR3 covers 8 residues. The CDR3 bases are TGTGCCGAGCGGGACTACTTTTTT. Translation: CAERDYFF.

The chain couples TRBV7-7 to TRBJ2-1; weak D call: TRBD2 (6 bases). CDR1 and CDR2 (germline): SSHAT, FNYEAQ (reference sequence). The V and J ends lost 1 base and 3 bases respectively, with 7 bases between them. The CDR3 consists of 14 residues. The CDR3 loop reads CASSLGGNYNEQFF. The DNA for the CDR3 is TGTGCCAGCAGCTTAGGCGGGAACTACAATGAGCAGTTCTTC.

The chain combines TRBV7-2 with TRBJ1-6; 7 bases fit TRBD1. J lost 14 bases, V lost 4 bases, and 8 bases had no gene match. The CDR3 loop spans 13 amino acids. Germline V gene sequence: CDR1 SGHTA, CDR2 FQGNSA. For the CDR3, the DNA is TGTGCCAGCAGCTCGGACAGGAGGAAGGCCCTCCACTTT. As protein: CASSSDRRKALHF.

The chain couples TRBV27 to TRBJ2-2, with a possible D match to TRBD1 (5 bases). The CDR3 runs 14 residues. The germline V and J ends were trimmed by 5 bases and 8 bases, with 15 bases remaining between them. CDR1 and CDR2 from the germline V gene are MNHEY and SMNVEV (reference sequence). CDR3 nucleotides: TGTGCCAGCAGTCCTGGGTCTGGGGCTGGGGAGCTGTTTTTT. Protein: CASSPGSGAGELFF.

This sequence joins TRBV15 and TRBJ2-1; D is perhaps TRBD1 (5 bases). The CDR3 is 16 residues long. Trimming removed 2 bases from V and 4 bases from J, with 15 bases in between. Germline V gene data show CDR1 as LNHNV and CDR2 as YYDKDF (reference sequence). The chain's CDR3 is CATSRTGAAIYNEQFF. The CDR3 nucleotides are TGTGCCACCAGCAGAACTGGGGCGGCAATTTACAATGAGCAGTTCTTC.

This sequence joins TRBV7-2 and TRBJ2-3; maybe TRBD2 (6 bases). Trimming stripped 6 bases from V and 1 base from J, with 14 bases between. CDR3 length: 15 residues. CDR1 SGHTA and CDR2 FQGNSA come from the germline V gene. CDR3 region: CASREGGAGTDTQYF. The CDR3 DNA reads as TGTGCCAGCAGAGAGGGCGGGGCGGGCACAGATACGCAGTATTTT.

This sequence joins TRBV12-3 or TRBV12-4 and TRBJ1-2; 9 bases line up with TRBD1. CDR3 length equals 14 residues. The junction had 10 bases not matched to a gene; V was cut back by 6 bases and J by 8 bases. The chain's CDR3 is CASSGTGRWRGYTF. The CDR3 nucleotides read TGTGCCAGCAGCGGGACAGGGAGATGGCGAGGCTACACCTTC.

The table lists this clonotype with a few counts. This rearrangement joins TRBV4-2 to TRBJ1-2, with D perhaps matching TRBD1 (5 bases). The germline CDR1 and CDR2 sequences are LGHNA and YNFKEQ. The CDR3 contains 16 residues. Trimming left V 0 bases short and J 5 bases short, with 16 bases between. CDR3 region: CASSQDGGVGRYGYTF. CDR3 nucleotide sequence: TGTGCCAGCAGCCAAGATGGGGGAGTGGGGAGGTATGGCTACACCTTC.

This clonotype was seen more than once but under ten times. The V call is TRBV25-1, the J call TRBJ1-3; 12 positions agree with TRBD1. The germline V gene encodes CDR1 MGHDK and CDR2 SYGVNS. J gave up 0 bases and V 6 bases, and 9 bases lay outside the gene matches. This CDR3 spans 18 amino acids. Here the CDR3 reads CASRTGTGGQISGNTIYF. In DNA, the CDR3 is TGTGCCAGCAGGACCGGGACAGGGGGCCAAATCTCTGGAAACACCATATATTTT.

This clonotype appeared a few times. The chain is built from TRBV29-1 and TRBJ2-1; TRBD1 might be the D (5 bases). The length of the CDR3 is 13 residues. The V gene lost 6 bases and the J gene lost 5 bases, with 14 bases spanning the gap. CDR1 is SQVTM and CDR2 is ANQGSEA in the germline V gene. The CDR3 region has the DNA TGCAGCGTCCTCCAGGGTGGACACAATGAGCAGTTCTTC. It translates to CSVLQGGHNEQFF.